The entry that follows covers one T cell receptor beta chain sequence. The source of the sample is a study of blood T cell repertoires in COVID-19. Study as a whole: Acute and convalescent COVID-19 specimens originated in the United States, Italy and Spain. The cDNA or gDNA used as material had been derived from T cells, B-cell-depleted T cells, or PBMCs.

The CDR3 is 15 residues long. Germline CDR1 SGHRS, CDR2 YFSETQ. Trimming pared 4 bases from V and 4 bases from J, leaving 17 bases between. Clones were read by immunoSEQ multiplex PCR, and TCRdb kept only the in-frame ones, dropping some. The sample lists around 420,000 clones, around 90% seen once, with roughly 2% in the top ten. The sample taken for sequencing was PBMCs or T cells enriched from blood (not recorded which). The TCR comes from a woman in her thirties or forties with acute COVID-19. V gene TRBV5-1 combines with J gene TRBJ1-1; tentatively, D is TRBD1 (6 bases). As DNA, the CDR3 is TGCGCCAGCAGCCTAAATCGGGGGGCTGGCACTGAAGCTTTCTTT. The encoded protein is CASSLNRGAGTEAFF.